Below, 7 T cell receptor beta chains from the same sample are listed, as sequenced in a study of T cell changes during pregnancy in multiple sclerosis. Assay: immunoSEQ multiplex PCR; the TCRdb copy retains only in-frame clones and omits some. The data show about 70,000 clones, with 80% to 95% seen just once and just under 0.3% held by the top ten. The specimen comprised CD4+ T cells from peripheral blood mononuclear cells, sampled after pregnancy. These receptors originate from a female donor with multiple sclerosis, enrolled in a pregnancy study.

The chain is built from TRBV5-1 and TRBJ2-1; D perhaps matches TRBD2 (6 bases). The CDR3 has 14 amino acids. Looked up from germline, CDR1 is SGHRS and CDR2 is YFSETQ. Trimming pared 0 bases from V and 8 bases from J, leaving 12 bases between. CDR3: CASSLARWEDEQFF. DNA of the CDR3: TGCGCCAGCAGCTTGGCTAGGTGGGAGGATGAGCAGTTCTTC.

V is TRBV5-1 and J is TRBJ2-7; 16 nucleotides match TRBD2. The ends lost 2 bases at V and 4 bases at J; junction bases unmatched: 15. Per the germline V gene, CDR1 is SGHRS and CDR2 is YFSETQ. The CDR3 is 20 residues long. CDR3 residues: CASSFSFEGLAGGKSYEQYF. The CDR3 nucleotides read TGCGCCAGCAGCTTTTCATTCGAGGGACTAGCGGGAGGGAAGTCGTACGAGCAGTACTTC. The full variable domain, rest sourced from reference TRBV5-1 and TRBJ2-7, is KAGVTQTPRYLIKTRGQQVTLSCSPISGHRSVSWYQQTPGQGLQFLFEYFSETQRNKGNFPGRFSGRQFSNSRSEMNVSTLELGDSALYLCASSFSFEGLAGGKSYEQYFGPGTRLTVT.

This clone was detected once. The rearrangement joins TRBV6-1 to TRBJ1-2; the D is unclear. Trimming pared 3 bases from V and 1 base from J, leaving 21 bases between. Germline lookup yields CDR1 MNHNS and CDR2 SASEGT. This CDR3 is built from 18 residues. The CDR3 here is CASSDPPGGRPLNYGYTF. The CDR3, as DNA: TGTGCCAGCAGTGACCCTCCTGGCGGGAGGCCACTTAACTATGGCTACACCTTC.

The CDR3 loop reads CASSMRLAGGIEQFF. The CDR3, as DNA: TGTGCCAGTAGTATGCGGCTAGCGGGGGGGATTGAGCAGTTCTTC. This chain uses TRBV19 with TRBJ2-1; 12 bases match TRBD2. V dropped 3 bases and J dropped 9; count of bases not matched to a gene: 6. Germline assignment: CDR1 LNHDA and CDR2 SQIVND (reference sequence). The CDR3 is 15 amino acids.

This clone was recorded only once. This chain uses TRBV5-4 with TRBJ2-3, with 8 bases matching TRBD2. Germline V gene sequence: CDR1 SGHNT, CDR2 YYREEE (reference sequence). V shed 0 bases, J shed 3 bases, and the junction held 3 bases outside the gene matches. The length of the CDR3 is 15 residues. The CDR3 loop reads CASSLGLALTDTQYF. As DNA, the CDR3 is TGTGCCAGCAGCTTGGGACTAGCGCTAACAGATACGCAGTATTTT.

This clone has only one observation. V and J are TRBV11-1 and TRBJ2-7, with D perhaps TRBD2 (5 bases). The CDR3 loop spans 14 amino acids. The V and J ends lost 0 bases and 3 bases respectively, with 9 bases between them. Germline-derived CDR1 and CDR2 are SGHAT and FQDESV (reference sequence). The CDR3 loop is CASSLAGKGYEQYF. The CDR3 region has the DNA TGTGCCAGCAGCTTAGCCGGGAAGGGCTACGAGCAGTACTTC.

V and J are TRBV6-6 and TRBJ2-7; D unclear. Germline CDR1 MNHNY, CDR2 SVGAGI (reference sequence). The CDR3 covers 14 residues. V lost 6 bases, J lost 3 bases, and 15 bases lay in between. The CDR3 spells CASSPPGIGYEQYF. The DNA of the CDR3 is TGTGCCAGCAGCCCCCCAGGAATCGGCTACGAGCAGTACTTC.